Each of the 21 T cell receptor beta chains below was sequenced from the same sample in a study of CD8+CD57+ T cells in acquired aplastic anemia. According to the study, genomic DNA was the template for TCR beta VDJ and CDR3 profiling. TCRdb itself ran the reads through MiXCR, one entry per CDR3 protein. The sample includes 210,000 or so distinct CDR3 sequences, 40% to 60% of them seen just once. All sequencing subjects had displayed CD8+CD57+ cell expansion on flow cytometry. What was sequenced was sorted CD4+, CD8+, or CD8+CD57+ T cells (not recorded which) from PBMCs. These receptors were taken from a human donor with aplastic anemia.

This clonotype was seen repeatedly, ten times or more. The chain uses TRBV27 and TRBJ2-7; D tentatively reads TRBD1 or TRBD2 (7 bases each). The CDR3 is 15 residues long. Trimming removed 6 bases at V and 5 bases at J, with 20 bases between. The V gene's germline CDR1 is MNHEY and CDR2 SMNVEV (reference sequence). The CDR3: CASSLRQGLTHEQYF. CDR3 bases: TGTGCCAGCAGCCTCAGACAGGGACTAACCCACGAGCAGTACTTC.

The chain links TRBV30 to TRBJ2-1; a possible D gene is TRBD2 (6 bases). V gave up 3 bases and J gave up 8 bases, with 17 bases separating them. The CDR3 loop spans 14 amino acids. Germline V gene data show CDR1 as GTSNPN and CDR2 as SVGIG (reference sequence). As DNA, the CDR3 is TGTGCCTGGAGGATACCGGGACTCCAACATGAGCAGTTCTTC. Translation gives CAWRIPGLQHEQFF.

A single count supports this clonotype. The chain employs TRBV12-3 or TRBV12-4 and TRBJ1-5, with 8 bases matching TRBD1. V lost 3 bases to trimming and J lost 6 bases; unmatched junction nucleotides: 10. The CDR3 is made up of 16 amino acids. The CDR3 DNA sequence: TGTGCCAGCAGTTTCGAAGGAGACAGGGGAAGTCAGCCCCAGCATTTT. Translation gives CASSFEGDRGSQPQHF.

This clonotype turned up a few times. In nucleotides, the CDR3 is TGTGCCAGTAGTCAACAGGGGGCCGACGAGCAGTACTTC. Translation gives CASSQQGADEQYF. V gene TRBV19 combines with J gene TRBJ2-7; 9 bases line up with TRBD1. Trimming took 5 bases from V and 5 from J; bases not matched to a gene: 4. There are 13 residues in the CDR3. CDR1 LNHDA and CDR2 SQIVND come from the germline V gene (reference sequence). Full variable domain (remainder filled in from reference TRBV19 and TRBJ2-7): DGGITQSPKYLFRKEGQNVTLSCEQNLNHDAMYWYRQDPGQGLRLIYYSQIVNDFQKGDIAEGYSVSREKKESFPLTVTSAQKNPTAFYLCASSQQGADEQYFGPGTRLTVT.

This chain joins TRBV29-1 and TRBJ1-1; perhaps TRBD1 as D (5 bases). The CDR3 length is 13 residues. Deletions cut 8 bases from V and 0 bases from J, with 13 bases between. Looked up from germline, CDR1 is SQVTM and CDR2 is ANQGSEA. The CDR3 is CSFLWGLNTEAFF. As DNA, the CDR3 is TGCAGCTTCCTATGGGGGTTGAACACTGAAGCTTTCTTT.

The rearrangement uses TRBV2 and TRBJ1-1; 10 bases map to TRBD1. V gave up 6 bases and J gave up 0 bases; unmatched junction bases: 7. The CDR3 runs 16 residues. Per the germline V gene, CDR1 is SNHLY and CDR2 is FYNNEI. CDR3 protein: CASSRLDRGMNTEAFF. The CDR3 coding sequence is TGTGCCAGCAGCCGCCTGGACAGGGGGATGAACACTGAAGCTTTCTTT.

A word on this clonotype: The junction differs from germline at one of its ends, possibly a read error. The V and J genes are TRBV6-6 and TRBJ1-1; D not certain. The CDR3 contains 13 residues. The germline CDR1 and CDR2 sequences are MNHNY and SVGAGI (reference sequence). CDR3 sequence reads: CASSRGVYTETLF. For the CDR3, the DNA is TGTGCCAGCAGTCGTGGGGTTTATACTGAAACTCTCTTT.

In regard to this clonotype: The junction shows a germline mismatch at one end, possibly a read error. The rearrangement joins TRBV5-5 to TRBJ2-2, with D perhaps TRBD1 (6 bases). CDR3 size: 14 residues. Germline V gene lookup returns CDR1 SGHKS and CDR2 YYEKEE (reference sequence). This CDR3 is CASSWGLNTGKLFF. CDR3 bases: TGTGCCAGCAGCTGGGGGCTGAACACCGGGAAGCTGTTTTTT.

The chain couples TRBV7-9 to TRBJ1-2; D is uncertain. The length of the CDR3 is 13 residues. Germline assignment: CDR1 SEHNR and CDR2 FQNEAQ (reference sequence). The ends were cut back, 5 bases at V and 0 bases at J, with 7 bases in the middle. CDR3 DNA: TGTGCCAGCAGCGGGGTCTCTAACTATGGCTACACCTTC. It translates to CASSGVSNYGYTF.

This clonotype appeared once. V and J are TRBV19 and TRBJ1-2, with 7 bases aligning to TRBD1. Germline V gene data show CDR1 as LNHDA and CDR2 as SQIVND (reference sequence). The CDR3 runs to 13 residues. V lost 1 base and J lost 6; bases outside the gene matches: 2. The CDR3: CASSIGQGNGYTF. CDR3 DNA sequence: TGTGCCAGTAGTATAGGACAGGGAAATGGCTACACCTTC. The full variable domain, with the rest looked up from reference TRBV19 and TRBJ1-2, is DGGITQSPKYLFRKEGQNVTLSCEQNLNHDAMYWYRQDPGQGLRLIYYSQIVNDFQKGDIAEGYSVSREKKESFPLTVTSAQKNPTAFYLCASSIGQGNGYTFGSGTRLTVV.

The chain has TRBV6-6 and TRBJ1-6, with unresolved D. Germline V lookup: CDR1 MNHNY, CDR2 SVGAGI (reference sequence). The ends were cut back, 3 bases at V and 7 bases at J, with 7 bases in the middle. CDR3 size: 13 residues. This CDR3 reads CASSYSRNSPLHF. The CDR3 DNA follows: TGTGCCAGCAGTTATTCCCGGAATTCACCCCTCCACTTT.

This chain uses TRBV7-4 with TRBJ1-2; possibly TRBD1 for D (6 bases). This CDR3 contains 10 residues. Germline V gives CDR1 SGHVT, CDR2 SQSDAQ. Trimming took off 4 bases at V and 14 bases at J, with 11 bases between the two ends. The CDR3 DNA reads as TGTGCCAGCAGCTGGACAGAGGGAACCTTC. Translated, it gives CASSWTEGTF.

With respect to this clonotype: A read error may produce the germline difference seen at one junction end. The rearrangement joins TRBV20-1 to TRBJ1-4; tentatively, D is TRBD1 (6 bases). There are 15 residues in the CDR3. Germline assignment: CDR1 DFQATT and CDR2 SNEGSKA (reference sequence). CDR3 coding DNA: TGCAGTGCTAGGCAACGGGGGCGAGGGGATGAAAAACTGCTTTTT. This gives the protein CSARQRGRGDEKLLF.

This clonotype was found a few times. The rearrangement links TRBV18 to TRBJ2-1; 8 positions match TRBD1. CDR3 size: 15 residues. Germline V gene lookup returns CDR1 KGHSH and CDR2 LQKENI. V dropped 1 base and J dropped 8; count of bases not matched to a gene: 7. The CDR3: CASSPRQGASYEQFF. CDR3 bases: TGTGCCAGCTCACCACGGCAGGGGGCTAGCTATGAGCAGTTCTTC.

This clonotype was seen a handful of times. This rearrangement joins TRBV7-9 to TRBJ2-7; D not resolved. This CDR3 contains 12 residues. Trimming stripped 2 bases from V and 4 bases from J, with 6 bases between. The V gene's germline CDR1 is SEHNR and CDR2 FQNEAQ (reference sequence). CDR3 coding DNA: TGTGCCAGCAGCTTATTCCCATACGAGCAGTACTTC. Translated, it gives CASSLFPYEQYF.

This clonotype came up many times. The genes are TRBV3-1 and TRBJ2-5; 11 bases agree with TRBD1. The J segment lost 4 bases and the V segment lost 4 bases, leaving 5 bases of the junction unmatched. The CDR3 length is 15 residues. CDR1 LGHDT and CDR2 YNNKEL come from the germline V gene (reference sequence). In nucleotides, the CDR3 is TGTGCCAGCAGCCTCGGACAGGGGGCGGGAGAGACCCAGTACTTC. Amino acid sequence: CASSLGQGAGETQYF.

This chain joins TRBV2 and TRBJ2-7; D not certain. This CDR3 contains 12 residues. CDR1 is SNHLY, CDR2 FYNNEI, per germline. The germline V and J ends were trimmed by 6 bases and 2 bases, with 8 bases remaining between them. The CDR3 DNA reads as TGTGCCAGCAGGCCGGATACCTACGAGCAGTACTTC. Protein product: CASRPDTYEQYF.

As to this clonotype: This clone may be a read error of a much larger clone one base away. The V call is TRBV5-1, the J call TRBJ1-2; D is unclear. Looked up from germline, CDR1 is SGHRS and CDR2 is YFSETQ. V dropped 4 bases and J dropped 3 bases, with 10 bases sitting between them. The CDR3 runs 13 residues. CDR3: CASSLDGYYGYTF. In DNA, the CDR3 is TGCGCCAGCAGCCTCGACGGATACTATGGCTACACCTTC.

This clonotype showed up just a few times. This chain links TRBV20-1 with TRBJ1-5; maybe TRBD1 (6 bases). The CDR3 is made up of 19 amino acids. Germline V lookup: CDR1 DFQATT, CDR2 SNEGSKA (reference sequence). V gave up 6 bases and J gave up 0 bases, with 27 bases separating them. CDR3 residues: CSAREVGGRGDYSNQPQHF. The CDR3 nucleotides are TGCAGTGCCCGGGAAGTGGGGGGCCGAGGGGATTATAGCAATCAGCCCCAGCATTTT.

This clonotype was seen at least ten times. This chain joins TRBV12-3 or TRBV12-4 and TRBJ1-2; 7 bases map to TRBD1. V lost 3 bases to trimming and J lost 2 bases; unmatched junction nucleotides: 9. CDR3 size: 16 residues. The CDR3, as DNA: TGTGCCAGCAGTTTCCCGACAGGGACGGGGAACTATGGCTACACCTTC. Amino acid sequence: CASSFPTGTGNYGYTF.

DNA for the CDR3: TGTGCCAGCAGCTTCGACAGTTATGGCTACACCTTC. It encodes CASSFDSYGYTF. The J gene is TRBJ1-2, the V gene TRBV7-9, with a tentative D call TRBD1 (5 bases). This CDR3 spans 12 amino acids. V was trimmed by 3 bases and J by 5 bases, leaving 7 bases between them. Per the germline V gene, CDR1 is SEHNR and CDR2 is FQNEAQ (reference sequence).